The rows below give T cell receptor beta chains drawn from one sample of a study of identifying expanded T cells in peripheral blood. Using immunoSEQ multiplex PCR, the repertoire was profiled, and TCRdb retains in-frame clones only, with some absent. The sample shows about 81,000 clones, around 84% of them seen only once. The sequencing sample was made of blood. These TCRs come from a person aged 18 to 75 in good health. Each CDR3 is given with its conserved first and last residue. A D gene is named only where the DNA matches it firmly. Size values are once, few and many counts, or a class for expanded clones, and some rows have none.

>TRBJ2-5|TRBV19|once|TRBD2
CASSTGLAGETQYF
TGTGCCAGTAGTACCGGACTAGCGGGAGAGACCCAGTACTTC
>TRBJ2-5|TRBV29-1|NA|NA
CSVVLQLDQETQYF
TGCAGCGTTGTGCTACAGTTAGACCAAGAGACCCAGTACTTC
>TRBJ2-5|TRBV15|NA|NA
CATSRDLGDGISQETQYF
TGTGCCACCAGCAGAGATTTGGGGGACGGGATCTCCCAAGAGACCCAGTACTTC
>TRBJ1-2|TRBV19|NA|NA
CASSTPAYGYTF
TGTGCCAGTAGTACGCCAGCCTATGGCTACACCTTC
>TRBJ1-1|TRBV28|once|NA
CASREGMNTEAFF
TGTGCCAGCAGGGAGGGTATGAACACTGAAGCTTTCTTT
>TRBJ1-1|TRBV19|once|NA
CASSMRGTEAFF
TGTGCCAGTAGTATGAGGGGCACTGAAGCTTTCTTT
>TRBJ2-3|TRBV5-1|NA|TRBD1
CASTMGQGATDTQYF
TGCGCCAGCACCATGGGACAGGGGGCAACAGATACGCAGTATTTT
>TRBJ1-1|TRBV4-3|once|NA
CASSQEGGQEAFF
TGCGCCAGCAGCCAAGAGGGGGGCCAGGAAGCTTTCTTT
>TRBJ2-4|TRBV9|NA|NA
CASSAQGQSGNIQYF
TGTGCCAGCAGCGCGCAAGGACAGAGCGGAAACATTCAGTACTTC
>TRBJ2-1|TRBV6-5|NA|TRBD2
CASNTGLAGVEFF
TGTGCCAGCAACACCGGACTAGCGGGTGTTGAGTTCTTC
>TRBJ2-7|TRBV28|NA|NA
CASSFYPYEQYF
TGTGCCAGCAGTTTCTATCCTTACGAGCAGTACTTC
>TRBJ2-7|TRBV6-4|NA|NA
CASRTPGAGPSYEQYF
TGTGCCAGCAGGACCCCCGGGGCGGGCCCCTCCTACGAGCAGTACTTC
>TRBJ1-2|TRBV5-1|few|TRBD1
CASSLSGQGINYGYTF
TGCGCCAGCAGCTTGTCCGGACAGGGGATTAACTATGGCTACACCTTC
>TRBJ2-1|TRBV7-2|NA|NA
CASSLVSNNEQFF
TGTGCCAGCAGCTTAGTATCCAACAATGAGCAGTTCTTC
>TRBJ2-2|TRBV7-8|NA|TRBD1
CASSLRDRVYDTGELFF
TGTGCCAGCAGCTTAAGGGACAGGGTTTATGACACCGGGGAGCTGTTTTTT
>TRBJ2-1|TRBV5-1|NA|NA
CASSSGPDRNEQFF
TGCGCCAGCAGCTCTGGCCCCGATAGGAATGAGCAGTTCTTC
>TRBJ1-1|TRBV9|NA|NA
CASSVGTDFNTEAFF
TGTGCCAGCAGCGTAGGGACAGACTTTAACACTGAAGCTTTCTTT
>TRBJ2-5|TRBV5-1|NA|NA
CASSLEGLAQETQYF
TGCGCCAGCAGCTTGGAGGGGCTAGCGCAAGAGACCCAGTACTTC
>TRBJ2-3|TRBV11-2|NA|TRBD2
CASSLTSGASTDTQYF
TGTGCCAGCAGCTTAACCAGCGGGGCTAGCACAGATACGCAGTATTTT
>TRBJ2-7|TRBV4-3|NA|NA
CASSQGAGSDEQYF
TGCGCCAGCAGCCAAGGAGCGGGTAGCGACGAGCAGTACTTC
>TRBJ2-7|TRBV7-2|NA|TRBD2
CASSSWGTSGYEQYF
TGTGCCAGCAGCTCTTGGGGGACTAGCGGGTACGAGCAGTACTTC
>TRBJ1-2|TRBV6-5|NA|TRBD1
CASTKGTGRGGYTF
TGTGCCAGCACCAAAGGGACAGGCCGGGGTGGCTACACCTTC
>TRBJ2-7|TRBV18|NA|TRBD1
CASSPTDRESHEQYF
TGTGCCAGCTCACCAACAGACAGGGAATCCCACGAGCAGTACTTC
>TRBJ2-7|TRBV5-1|NA|NA
CASSLTIGGAVNYEQYF
TGCGCCAGCAGCTTGACGATAGGGGGGGCGGTGAACTACGAGCAGTACTTC
>TRBJ1-4|TRBV7-9|NA|NA
CASSPEGQANEKLFF
TGTGCCAGCAGCCCGGAAGGGCAGGCTAATGAAAAACTGTTTTTT
>TRBJ2-1|TRBV9|once|TRBD1
CASSPDRGLYNEQFF
TGTGCCAGCAGCCCGGACAGGGGGCTCTACAATGAGCAGTTCTTC